These 7 T cell receptor beta chains share one sample of origin, sequenced in a study of tissue T cells after allogeneic stem cell transplantation. Method: immunoSEQ multiplex PCR; TCRdb's copy keeps in-frame clones and lacks some. The top ten hold 34% of the sample, which has roughly 1,200 clones, around 66% seen once. The sequencing used bone marrow, collected at autopsy. Receptors originate from an older male patient with steroid-refractory graft-versus-host disease after an allogeneic stem cell transplant. The graft donor may have given rise to some T cells.

The gene calls are TRBV6-2 or TRBV6-3 and TRBJ2-3, with no clear D. CDR1 is MNHEY and CDR2 is SVGEGT in the germline V gene. The CDR3 is 15 residues long. The V end lost 2 bases, the J end lost 0 bases, and 9 bases lay between the germline ends. CDR3 nucleotide sequence: TGTGCCAGCAGTTACGGCCCCACTAGCACAGATACGCAGTATTTT. This gives the protein CASSYGPTSTDTQYF.

The chain recombines TRBV6-5 with TRBJ1-2, with D unclear. The V end was cut by 6 bases, the J end by 6 bases, with 17 bases between. The germline V gene has CDR1 MNHEY and CDR2 SVGAGI. The CDR3 loop spans 14 amino acids. The CDR3 protein is CASRKAGRKDGYTF. The DNA of the CDR3 is TGTGCCAGCAGAAAGGCGGGAAGGAAAGATGGCTACACCTTC.

This chain joins TRBV6-6 and TRBJ2-7; no reliable D call. Germline V gene data show CDR1 as MNHNY and CDR2 as SVGAGI (reference sequence). V shed 2 bases and J shed 3 bases, with 11 bases lying between them. The CDR3 covers 14 residues. The CDR3: CASSYGRDGYEQYF. The CDR3 DNA is TGTGCCAGCAGTTACGGTAGGGATGGCTACGAGCAGTACTTC.

DNA for the CDR3: TGTGCCAGCAGCTTGGTTTCTGCGGTGGAGTATTATGGCTACACCTTC. It encodes CASSLVSAVEYYGYTF. V gene TRBV5-6 combines with J gene TRBJ1-2; D is unresolved. The CDR3 is made up of 16 amino acids. V was cut by 0 bases and J by 5 bases, with 17 bases left in between. The germline gives CDR1 SGHDT, CDR2 YYEEEE.

With respect to this clone: This may come from a read error, since a much larger clone is one base off. The chain links TRBV7-3 to TRBJ1-5, with a possible D match to TRBD1 (6 bases). Germline V gene lookup returns CDR1 SGHTA and CDR2 FQGTGA. The CDR3 is 13 residues long. Written as DNA, the CDR3 is TGTGTCAGCAGCCTAGGGGGGAATCAGCCCCAGCATTTT. Its protein is CVSSLGGNQPQHF.

The chain recombines TRBV4-3 with TRBJ1-6, with TRBD1 as a possible D gene (6 bases). CDR1 is LGHNA, CDR2 YSLEER, per germline. Trimming took 0 bases from V and 9 from J, leaving 12 bases between them. CDR3 length equals 15 residues. DNA for the CDR3: TGCGCCAGCAGCCAAGATGGGGGCGACGGTTCACCCCTCCACTTT. This sequence encodes CASSQDGGDGSPLHF.

The J gene is TRBJ2-5, the V gene TRBV5-6; 8 bases map to TRBD2. Looked up from germline, CDR1 is SGHDT and CDR2 is YYEEEE. Unmatched junction bases numbered 15, after V lost 10 bases and J lost 4 bases. The CDR3 has 15 amino acids. In DNA form, the CDR3 reads TGTGCCTGCTGCTTGGGGGCCGGGGGGGGAGAGACCCAGTACTTC. Its protein product is CACCLGAGGGETQYF.